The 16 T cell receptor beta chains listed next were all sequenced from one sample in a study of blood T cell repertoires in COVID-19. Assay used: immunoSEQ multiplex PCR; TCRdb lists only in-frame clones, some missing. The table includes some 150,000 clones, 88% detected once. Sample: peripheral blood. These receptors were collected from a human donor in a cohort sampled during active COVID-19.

The CDR3 sequence is CASSVDLLGGEIVTDTQYF. In nucleotides, the CDR3 is TGTGCCAGCAGCGTAGATTTGCTTGGGGGGGAGATTGTGACAGATACGCAGTATTTT. The rearrangement joins TRBV9 to TRBJ2-3; 7 bases map to TRBD2. Unmatched junction bases numbered 16, after V lost 0 bases and J lost 3 bases. CDR3 length: 19 residues. CDR1 is SGDLS, CDR2 YYNGEE, per germline.

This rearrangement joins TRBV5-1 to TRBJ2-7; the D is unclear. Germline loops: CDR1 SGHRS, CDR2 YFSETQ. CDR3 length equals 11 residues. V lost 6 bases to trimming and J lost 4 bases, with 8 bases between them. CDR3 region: CASKGEYEQYF. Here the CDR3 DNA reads TGCGCCAGCAAAGGAGAATACGAGCAGTACTTC.

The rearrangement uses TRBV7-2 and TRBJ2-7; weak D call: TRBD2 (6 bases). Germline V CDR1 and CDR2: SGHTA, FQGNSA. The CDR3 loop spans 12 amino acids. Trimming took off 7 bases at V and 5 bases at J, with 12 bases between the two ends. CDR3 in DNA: TGTGCCAGCACCCCCGGGGGTCACGAGCAGTACTTC. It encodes CASTPGGHEQYF.

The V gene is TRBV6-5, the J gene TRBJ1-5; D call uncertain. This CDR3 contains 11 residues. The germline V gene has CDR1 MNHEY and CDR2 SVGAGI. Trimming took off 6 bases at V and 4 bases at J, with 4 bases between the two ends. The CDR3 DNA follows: TGTGCCAGCAGCCAAAATCAGCCCCAGCATTTT. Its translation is CASSQNQPQHF.

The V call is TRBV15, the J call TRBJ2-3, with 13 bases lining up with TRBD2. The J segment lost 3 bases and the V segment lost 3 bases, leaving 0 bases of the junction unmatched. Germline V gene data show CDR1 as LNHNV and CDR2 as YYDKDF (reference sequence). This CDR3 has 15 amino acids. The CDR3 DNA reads TGTGCCACCAGCAGGGGACTAGCGGGGACAGATACGCAGTATTTT. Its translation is CATSRGLAGTDTQYF.

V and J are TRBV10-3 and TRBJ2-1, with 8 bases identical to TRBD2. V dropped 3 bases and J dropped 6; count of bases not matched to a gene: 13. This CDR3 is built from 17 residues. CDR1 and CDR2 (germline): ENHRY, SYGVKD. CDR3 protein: CAISDPSVAGGLNEQFF. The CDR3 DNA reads TGTGCCATCAGTGACCCCTCTGTTGCGGGAGGACTCAATGAGCAGTTCTTC.

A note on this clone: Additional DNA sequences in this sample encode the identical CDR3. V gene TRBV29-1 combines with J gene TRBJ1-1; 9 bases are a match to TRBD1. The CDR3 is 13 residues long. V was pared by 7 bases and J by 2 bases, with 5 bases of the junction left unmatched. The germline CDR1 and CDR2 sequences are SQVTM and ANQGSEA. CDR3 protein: CSASTGGNTEAFF. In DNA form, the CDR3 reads TGCAGCGCCTCGACAGGGGGAAACACTGAAGCTTTCTTT.

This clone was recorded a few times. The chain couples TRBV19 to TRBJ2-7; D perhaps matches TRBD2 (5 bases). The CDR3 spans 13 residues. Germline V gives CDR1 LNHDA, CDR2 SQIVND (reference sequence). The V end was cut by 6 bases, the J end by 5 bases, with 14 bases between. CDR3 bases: TGTGCCAGTAGGAATCGGGGAGAAGACGAGCAGTACTTC. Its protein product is CASRNRGEDEQYF.

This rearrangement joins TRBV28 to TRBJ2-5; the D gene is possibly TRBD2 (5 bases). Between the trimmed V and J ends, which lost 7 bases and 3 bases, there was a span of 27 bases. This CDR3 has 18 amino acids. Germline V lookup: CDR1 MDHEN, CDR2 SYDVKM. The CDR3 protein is CASTPRPASRGREETQYF. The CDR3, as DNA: TGTGCCAGCACCCCCCGTCCAGCGAGCCGCGGGCGGGAAGAGACCCAGTACTTC.

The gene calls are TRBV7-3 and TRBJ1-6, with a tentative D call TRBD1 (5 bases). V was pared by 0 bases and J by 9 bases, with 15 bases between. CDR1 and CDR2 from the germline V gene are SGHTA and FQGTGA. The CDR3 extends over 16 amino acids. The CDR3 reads CASSLTKAGSLSPLHF. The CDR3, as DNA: TGTGCCAGCAGCTTAACCAAGGCAGGGTCCCTTTCACCCCTCCACTTT.

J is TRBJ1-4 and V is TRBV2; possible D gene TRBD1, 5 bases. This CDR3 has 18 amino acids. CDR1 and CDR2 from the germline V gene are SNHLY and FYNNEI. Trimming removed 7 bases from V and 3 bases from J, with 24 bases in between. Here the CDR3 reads CASKDVGYWGSPNEKLFF. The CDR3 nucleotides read TGTGCCAGCAAGGATGTGGGATATTGGGGCTCACCTAATGAAAAACTGTTTTTT.

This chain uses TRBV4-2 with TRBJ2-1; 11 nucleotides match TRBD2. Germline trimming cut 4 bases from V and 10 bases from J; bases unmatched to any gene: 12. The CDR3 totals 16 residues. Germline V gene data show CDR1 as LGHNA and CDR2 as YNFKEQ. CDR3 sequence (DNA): TGTGCCAGCAGCCTTGGTACTAGCGGGAGTGGGGTGGAGCAGTTCTTC. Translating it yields CASSLGTSGSGVEQFF.

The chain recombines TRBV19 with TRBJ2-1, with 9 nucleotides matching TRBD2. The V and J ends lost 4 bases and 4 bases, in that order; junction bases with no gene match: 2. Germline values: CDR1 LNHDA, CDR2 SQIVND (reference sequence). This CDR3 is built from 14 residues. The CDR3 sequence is CASSSGGDYNEQFF. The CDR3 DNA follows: TGTGCCAGTAGTAGCGGGGGGGATTACAATGAGCAGTTCTTC.

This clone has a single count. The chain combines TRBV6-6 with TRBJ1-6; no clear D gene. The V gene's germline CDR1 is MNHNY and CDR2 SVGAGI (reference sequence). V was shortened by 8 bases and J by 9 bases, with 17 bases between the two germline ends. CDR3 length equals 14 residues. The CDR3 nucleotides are TGTGCCAGCGGGTATTTGACGCGGGGTTCACCCCTCCACTTT. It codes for CASGYLTRGSPLHF.

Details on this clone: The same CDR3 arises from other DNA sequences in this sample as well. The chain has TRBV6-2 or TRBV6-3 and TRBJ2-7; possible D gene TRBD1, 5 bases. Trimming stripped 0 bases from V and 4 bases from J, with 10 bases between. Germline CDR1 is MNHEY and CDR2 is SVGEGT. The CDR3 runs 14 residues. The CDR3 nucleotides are TGTGCCAGCAGTTACTCGCCGACAGTTTACGAGCAGTACTTC. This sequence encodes CASSYSPTVYEQYF.

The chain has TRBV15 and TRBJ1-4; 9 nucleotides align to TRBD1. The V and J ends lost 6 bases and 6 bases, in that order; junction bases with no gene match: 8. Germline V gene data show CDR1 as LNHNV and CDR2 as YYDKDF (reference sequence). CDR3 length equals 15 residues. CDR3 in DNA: TGTGCCACCAGGCGAAGACAGGGGGTAGATGAAAAACTGTTTTTT. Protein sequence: CATRRRQGVDEKLFF.